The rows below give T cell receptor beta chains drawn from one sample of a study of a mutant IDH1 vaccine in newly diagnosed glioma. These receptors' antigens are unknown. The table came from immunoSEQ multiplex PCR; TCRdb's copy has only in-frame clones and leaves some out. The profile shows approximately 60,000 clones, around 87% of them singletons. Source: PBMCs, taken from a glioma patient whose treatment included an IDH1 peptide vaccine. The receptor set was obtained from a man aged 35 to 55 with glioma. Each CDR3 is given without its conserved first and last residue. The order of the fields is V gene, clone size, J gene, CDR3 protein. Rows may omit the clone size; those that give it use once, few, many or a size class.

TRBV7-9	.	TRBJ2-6	ASSSGQGAWANVLT
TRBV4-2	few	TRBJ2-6	ASSRAGANVLT
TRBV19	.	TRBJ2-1	ASSSQAGSYNEQF
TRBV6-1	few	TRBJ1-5	ASSENPGQPGQPQH
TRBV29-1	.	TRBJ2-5	SVVWGRETQY
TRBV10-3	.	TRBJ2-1	ATQGELAGGSEQF
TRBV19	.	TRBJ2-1	ASSIGGYSYNEQF
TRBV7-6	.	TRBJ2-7	ASSSQTGYEQY
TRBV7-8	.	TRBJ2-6	ASSLGSGANVLT
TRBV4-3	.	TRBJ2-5	ASSQTLAGLETQY
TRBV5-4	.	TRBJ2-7	ASSPDRSRDEQY
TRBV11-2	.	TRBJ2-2	ASSSQGVGAGELF
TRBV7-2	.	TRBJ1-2	ASSSSGQGYYGYT
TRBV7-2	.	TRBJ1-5	ASSASPGILQPQH
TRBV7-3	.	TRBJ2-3	ASRRTSFDITDTQY
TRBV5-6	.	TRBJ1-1	ASSPLAGQGLDTEAF
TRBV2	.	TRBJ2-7	ASSESVGLAVGYEQY
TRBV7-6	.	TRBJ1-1	ASSIGQGNTEAF
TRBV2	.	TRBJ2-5	ASSRTGGAETQY
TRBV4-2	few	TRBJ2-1	ASSQGLADPNEQF
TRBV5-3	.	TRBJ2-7	AKRGSEPPRYEQY
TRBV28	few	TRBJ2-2	ASSLWGLAGGPGELF
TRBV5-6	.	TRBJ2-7	ASFFRWATGGEQY
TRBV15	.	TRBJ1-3	ATSRDLSHRTGNTIY
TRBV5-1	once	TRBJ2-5	ASSLGDARRETQY
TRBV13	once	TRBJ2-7	ASSLVAASSYEQY
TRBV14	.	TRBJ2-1	ASSQVLRASGRVDNEQF
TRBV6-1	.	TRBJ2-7	ASSVGDRGRGSEQY
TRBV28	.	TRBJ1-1	ASSLALNTEAF
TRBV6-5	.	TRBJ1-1	ASRREHQNTEAF
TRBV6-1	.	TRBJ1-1	ASSVGGYTEAF
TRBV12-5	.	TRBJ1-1	ASSLGGRFTEAF
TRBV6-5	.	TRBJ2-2	ASSYIVAGELF
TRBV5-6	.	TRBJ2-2	ASSWNTGELF
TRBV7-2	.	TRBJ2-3	ASSTRASRTDTQY
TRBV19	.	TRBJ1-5	ASSLPQGRSLSNQPQH
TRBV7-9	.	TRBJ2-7	ASSFGGERQQY
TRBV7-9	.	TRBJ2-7	ASSLATAGEQY
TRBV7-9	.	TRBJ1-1	ASRTQGLTEAF
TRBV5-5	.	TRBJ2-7	ASIHQSGLSYEQY
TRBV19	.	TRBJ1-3	ASSMTDAYSGNTIY
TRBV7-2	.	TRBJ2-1	ASSLGAGVVYNEQF
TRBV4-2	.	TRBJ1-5	ASSQKDRENQPQH
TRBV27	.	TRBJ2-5	ASSLQGSQKTQY
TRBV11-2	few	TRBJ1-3	ASSLEYAGNTIY
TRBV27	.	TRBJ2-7	ASSLTPAGYEQY
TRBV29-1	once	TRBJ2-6	SSRDSGANVLT
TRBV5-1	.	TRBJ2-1	ASSLPQDGEQF
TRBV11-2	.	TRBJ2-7	ASSHRTHEQY
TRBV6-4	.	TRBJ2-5	ASSDGRLQY
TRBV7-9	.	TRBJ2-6	ASRGGRAPGANVLT
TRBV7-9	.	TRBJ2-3	ASSMDRVADTQY
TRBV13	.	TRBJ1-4	ASSTRTGANEKLF
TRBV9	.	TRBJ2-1	ASSEDPLTLVANEQF
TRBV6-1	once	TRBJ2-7	ASSELGQSYEQY